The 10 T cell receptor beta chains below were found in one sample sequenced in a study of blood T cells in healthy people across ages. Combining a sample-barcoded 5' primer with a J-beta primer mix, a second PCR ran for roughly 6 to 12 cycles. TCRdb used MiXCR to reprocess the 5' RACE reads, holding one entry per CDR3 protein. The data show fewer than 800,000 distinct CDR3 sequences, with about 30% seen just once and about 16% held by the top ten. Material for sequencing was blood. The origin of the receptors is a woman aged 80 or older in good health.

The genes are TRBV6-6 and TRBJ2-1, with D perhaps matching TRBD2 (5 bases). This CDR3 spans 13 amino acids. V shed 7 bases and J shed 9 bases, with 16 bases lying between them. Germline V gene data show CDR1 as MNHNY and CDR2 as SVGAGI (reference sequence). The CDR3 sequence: CASTLGLLGEQFF. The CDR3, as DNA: TGTGCCAGCACCCTCGGACTCTTGGGTGAGCAGTTCTTC.

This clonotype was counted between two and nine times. CDR3 protein: CASSQGVRDRGIYNEQYF. Here the CDR3 DNA reads TGTGCCAGCAGCCAAGGAGTAAGGGACAGGGGTATTTACAATGAGCAGTACTTC. The rearrangement links TRBV14 to TRBJ2-5, with 10 positions matching TRBD1. The CDR3 is 18 residues long. From germline, CDR1 is SGHDN and CDR2 FVKESK. V trimming: 1 base; J trimming: 11 bases; junction bases outside the gene matches: 19.

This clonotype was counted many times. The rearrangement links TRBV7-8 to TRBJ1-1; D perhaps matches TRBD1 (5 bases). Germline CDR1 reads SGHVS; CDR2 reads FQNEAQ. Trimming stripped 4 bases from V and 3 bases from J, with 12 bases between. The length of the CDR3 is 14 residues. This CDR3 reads CASSSREGDTEAFF. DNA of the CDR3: TGTGCCAGCAGCTCTAGGGAAGGGGACACTGAAGCTTTCTTT.

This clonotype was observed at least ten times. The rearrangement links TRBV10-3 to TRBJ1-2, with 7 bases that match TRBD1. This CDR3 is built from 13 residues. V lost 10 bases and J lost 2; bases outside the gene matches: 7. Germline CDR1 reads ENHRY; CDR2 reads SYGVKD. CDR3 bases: TGTGCCACCCAAGGGGACAGAAACTATGGCTACACCTTC. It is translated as CATQGDRNYGYTF.

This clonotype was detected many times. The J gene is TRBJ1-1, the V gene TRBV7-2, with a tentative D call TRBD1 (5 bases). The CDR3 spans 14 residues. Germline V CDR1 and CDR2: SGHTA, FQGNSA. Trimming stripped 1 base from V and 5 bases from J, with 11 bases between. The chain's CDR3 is CASSLGGIRTEAFF. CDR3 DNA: TGTGCCAGCAGCTTAGGGGGCATAAGGACTGAAGCTTTCTTT. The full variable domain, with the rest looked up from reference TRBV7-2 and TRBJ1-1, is GAGVSQSPSNKVTEKGKDVELRCDPISGHTALYWYRQSLGQGLEFLIYFQGNSAPDKSGLPSDRFSAERTGGSVSTLTIQRTQQEDSAVYLCASSLGGIRTEAFFGQGTRLTVV.

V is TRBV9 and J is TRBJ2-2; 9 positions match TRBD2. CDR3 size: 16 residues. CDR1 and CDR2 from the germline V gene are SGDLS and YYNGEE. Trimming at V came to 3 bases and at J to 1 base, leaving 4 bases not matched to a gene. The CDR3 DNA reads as TGTGCCAGCAGCGCCACAGCGGGAGGGAACACCGGGGAGCTGTTTTTT. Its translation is CASSATAGGNTGELFF.

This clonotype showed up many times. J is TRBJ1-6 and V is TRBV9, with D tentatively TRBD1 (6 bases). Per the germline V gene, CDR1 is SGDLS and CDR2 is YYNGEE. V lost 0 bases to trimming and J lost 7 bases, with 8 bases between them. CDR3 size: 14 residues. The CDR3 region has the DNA TGTGCCAGCAGCGTAGATACAGGGAATTCACCCCTCCACTTT. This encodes CASSVDTGNSPLHF.

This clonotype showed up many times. The CDR3: CATREGVYNEQFF. Here the CDR3 DNA reads TGTGCCACCCGAGAGGGGGTATACAATGAGCAGTTCTTC. The J gene is TRBJ2-1, the V gene TRBV15; D might be TRBD1 (6 bases). Per the germline V gene, CDR1 is LNHNV and CDR2 is YYDKDF (reference sequence). V lost 8 bases, J lost 4 bases, and 12 bases lay in between. CDR3 length: 13 residues.

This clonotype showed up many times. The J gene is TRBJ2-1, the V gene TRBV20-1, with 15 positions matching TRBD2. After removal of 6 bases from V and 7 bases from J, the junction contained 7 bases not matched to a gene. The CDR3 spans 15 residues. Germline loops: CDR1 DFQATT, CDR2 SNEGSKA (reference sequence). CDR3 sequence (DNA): TGCAGTGCCTTAAAGGGGACTAGCGGGGGGAATGAGCAGTTCTTC. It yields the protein CSALKGTSGGNEQFF.

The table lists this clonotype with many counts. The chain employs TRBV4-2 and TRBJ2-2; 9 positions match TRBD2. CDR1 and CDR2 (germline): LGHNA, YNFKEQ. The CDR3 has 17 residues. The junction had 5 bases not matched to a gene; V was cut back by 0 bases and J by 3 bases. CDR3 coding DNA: TGTGCCAGCAGCCAAGAGTCCGCGGGGGGGCACACCGGGGAGCTGTTTTTT. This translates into CASSQESAGGHTGELFF.